The 17 T cell receptor beta chains below come from one sample, sequenced in a study of identical twins. TCRdb itself ran the 5' RACE reads through MiXCR, one entry per CDR3 protein. There are 1.5 million to 2 million distinct CDR3 sequences in the sample; around 33% occur only once, and more than 0.25% lies in the top ten. Sequenced input: cord blood. The receptors here all came from a newborn girl in good health.

The chain combines TRBV9 with TRBJ1-4, with TRBD1 matching over 9 bases. The trim removed 4 bases at V and 8 bases at J, leaving 9 bases unmatched. The CDR3 sequence is 15 residues long. Per germline, CDR1 SGDLS and CDR2 YYNGEE. The chain's CDR3 is CASSYRDRELEKLFF. The DNA of the CDR3 is TGTGCCAGCAGCTACCGGGACAGGGAATTGGAAAAACTGTTTTTT. The whole variable domain, filled in from reference TRBV9 and TRBJ1-4, reads DSGVTQTPKHLITATGQRVTLRCSPRSGDLSVYWYQQSLDQGLQFLIQYYNGEERAKGNILERFSAQQFPDLHSELNLSSLELGDSALYFCASSYRDRELEKLFFGSGTQLSVL.

The chain couples TRBV12-3 or TRBV12-4 to TRBJ2-5; the D gene could be TRBD1 or TRBD2 (5 bases each). V lost 5 bases, J lost 5 bases, and 15 bases lay in between. The CDR3 loop spans 14 amino acids. DNA for the CDR3: TGTGCCAGCAGTCCCGGGGACCGGCGGGAGACCCAGTACTTC. Residues: CASSPGDRRETQYF.

The CDR3 loop is CASSYSIDRKAFF. CDR3 nucleotide sequence: TGTGCCAGCAGTTACTCGATAGACAGGAAAGCTTTCTTT. J is TRBJ1-1 and V is TRBV6-5; a weak D match, TRBD1 (6 bases). The V and J ends lost 0 bases and 9 bases respectively, with 11 bases between them. The CDR3 length is 13 residues. The germline gives CDR1 MNHEY, CDR2 SVGAGI.

This clonotype was recorded a few times. The V gene is TRBV6-6, the J gene TRBJ1-2, with 8 nucleotides matching TRBD1. V shed 5 bases and J 6 bases; nucleotides not matched to a gene: 14. Germline CDR1 is MNHNY and CDR2 is SVGAGI (reference sequence). The CDR3 covers 16 residues. The DNA for the CDR3 is TGTGCCAGCAGTCCGAATGGGAGGAACAGGGGGGATGGCTACACCTTC. It yields the protein CASSPNGRNRGDGYTF.

This rearrangement joins TRBV6-5 to TRBJ1-1; D uncertain. V was cut by 4 bases and J by 4 bases, with 13 bases left in between. Germline CDR1 MNHEY, CDR2 SVGAGI. The CDR3 is made up of 14 amino acids. DNA of the CDR3: TGTGCCAGCAGTTCAGAGGGTATGAGCACTGAAGCTTTCTTT. It is translated as CASSSEGMSTEAFF.

V and J are TRBV20-1 and TRBJ2-1; 8 bases map to TRBD2. The J segment lost 7 bases and the V segment lost 6 bases, leaving 11 bases of the junction unmatched. This CDR3 is built from 14 residues. The germline gives CDR1 DFQATT, CDR2 SNEGSKA (reference sequence). For the CDR3, the DNA is TGCAGTGCCTCTTCAACTAGCGGTGGGAATGAGCAGTTCTTC. Translation: CSASSTSGGNEQFF.

This clonotype has only a few counts. The DNA of the CDR3 is TGCAGTGCTAGTGGTCCGGGACTCCAGATTCACGAGCAGTACTTC. This translates into CSASGPGLQIHEQYF. V and J are TRBV20-1 and TRBJ2-7, with D possibly being TRBD2 (6 bases). Trimming removed 3 bases from V and 5 bases from J, with 20 bases in between. The CDR3 is made up of 15 amino acids. CDR1 and CDR2 (germline): DFQATT, SNEGSKA (reference sequence).

This clonotype came up a few times. At one of its ends the junction is not consistent with the germline gene, which may arise from a read error. J is TRBJ2-7 and V is TRBV20-1; TRBD2 agrees at 7 bases. This CDR3 comprises 13 residues. The V gene's germline CDR1 is DFQATT and CDR2 SNEGSKA (reference sequence). CDR3 protein: CSATRTSAYEQYF. CDR3 sequence (DNA): TGCAGCGCTACTAGGACTAGTGCCTACGAGCAGTACTTC.

The CDR3 DNA sequence: TGTGCCAGGATCCTGTGCCCGCCTGTAGTGGGCAAAAACATTCAGTACTTC. This encodes CARILCPPVVGKNIQYF. The rearrangement uses TRBV21-1 and TRBJ2-4; TRBD1 reflects the table's D call only, with no check against the DNA. TRBV21-1 is given as a pseudogene. The CDR3 consists of 17 residues.

This clonotype was detected only a few times. This chain joins TRBV28 and TRBJ2-7; no firm D call. CDR3 length equals 15 residues. Per germline, CDR1 MDHEN and CDR2 SYDVKM. Between the trimmed V and J ends, which lost 1 base and 4 bases, there was a span of 14 bases. CDR3 in amino acids: CASSLLYTLAYEQYF. The CDR3, as DNA: TGTGCCAGCAGTTTATTGTATACCCTCGCTTACGAGCAGTACTTC.

The chain is built from TRBV20-1 and TRBJ2-2, with D unclear. The CDR3 consists of 13 residues. The V end was cut by 0 bases, the J end by 4 bases, with 6 bases between. Germline loops: CDR1 DFQATT, CDR2 SNEGSKA (reference sequence). The CDR3 loop reads CSARDTSTGELFF. CDR3 DNA: TGCAGTGCTAGAGATACTTCCACCGGGGAGCTGTTTTTT.

This clonotype has more than one count but fewer than ten. This chain connects TRBV24-1 to TRBJ2-3; D possibly uses TRBD1 or TRBD2 (5 bases each). Germline V CDR1 and CDR2: KGHDR, SFDVKD. V dropped 1 base and J dropped 5 bases, with 12 bases sitting between them. The length of the CDR3 is 15 residues. The CDR3 DNA is TGTGCCACCAGTGATTTTCCATCGGGGCTAGATACGCAGTATTTT. This codes for CATSDFPSGLDTQYF.

A single count supports this clonotype. The chain couples TRBV19 to TRBJ2-1, with 11 nucleotides matching TRBD1. The tail of the sequence fits TRBJ2-7 better, so the J call may be wrong. From germline, CDR1 is LNHDA and CDR2 SQIVND (reference sequence). CDR3 length: 15 amino acids. The CDR3 loop reads CASSSGTGGANEQYF. The CDR3 DNA is TGTGCCAGTAGTTCAGGGACAGGGGGGGCCAATGAGCAGTACTTC.

The rearrangement uses TRBV19 and TRBJ2-1, with TRBD2 identical over 9 bases. The J call is doubtful: the DNA matches TRBJ2-7 better. Germline V CDR1 and CDR2: LNHDA, SQIVND (reference sequence). The CDR3 has 16 amino acids. The chain's CDR3 is CASSMGSGSSYNEQYF. The CDR3 region has the DNA TGTGCCAGTAGTATGGGTAGCGGGAGCTCCTACAATGAGCAGTACTTC.

The CDR3 DNA reads as TGTGCCAGCAGTTTAGAGCGCAATAATCAGCCCCAGCATTTT. Protein product: CASSLERNNQPQHF. This rearrangement joins TRBV12-3 or TRBV12-4 to TRBJ1-5; no firm D call. The V and J ends lost 1 base and 4 bases respectively, with 8 bases between them. There are 14 residues in the CDR3.

Concerning this clonotype: One junction end disagrees with the germline gene, perhaps due to a read error. The chain has TRBV4-1 and TRBJ1-6; D is uncertain. Germline-derived CDR1 and CDR2 are MGHRA and YSYEKL. This CDR3 comprises 15 residues. The CDR3 here is CASSQALGEGSPPHF. The CDR3 coding sequence is TGCGCCAGCAGCCAAGCTCTCGGGGAGGGTTCACCCCCCCACTTT.

This chain joins TRBV9 and TRBJ2-1; a weak D match, TRBD2 (5 bases). This CDR3 is built from 15 residues. Germline CDR1 reads SGDLS; CDR2 reads YYNGEE. V lost 0 bases to trimming and J lost 3 bases, with 10 bases between them. CDR3 amino acids: CASSVEGDYYNEQFF. The CDR3 nucleotides are TGTGCCAGCAGCGTAGAGGGTGACTACTACAATGAGCAGTTCTTC.